The 25 T cell receptor beta chains reported below all come from one sample, sequenced in a study of cytotoxic CD8 clonotypes in ibrutinib-treated CLL. TCRdb's table, derived via immunoSEQ multiplex PCR, lists solely in-frame clones and lacks some. The sample lists about 30,000 clones, about 62% seen once, with around 15% in the top ten. Sequenced material: PBMCs, taken before ibrutinib treatment. The receptor set was obtained from a human donor with chronic lymphocytic leukemia.

The chain uses TRBV18 and TRBJ1-2; tentatively, D is TRBD1 (6 bases). In germline, CDR1 is KGHSH, CDR2 LQKENI. The CDR3 totals 13 residues. The ends were cut back, 2 bases at V and 6 bases at J, with 10 bases in the middle. The CDR3 DNA follows: TGTGCCAGCTCACCAGGGGGCCCTCATGGCTACACCTTC. Protein product: CASSPGGPHGYTF. The full variable domain, with the rest looked up from reference TRBV18 and TRBJ1-2, is NAGVMQNPRHLVRRRGQEARLRCSPMKGHSHVYWYRQLPEEGLKFMVYLQKENIIDESGMPKERFSAEFPKEGPSILRIQQVVRGDSAAYFCASSPGGPHGYTFGSGTRLTVV.

This sequence joins TRBV25-1 and TRBJ1-1, with unresolved D. Germline V lookup: CDR1 MGHDK, CDR2 SYGVNS. The ends were cut back, 1 base at V and 4 bases at J, with 13 bases in the middle. The CDR3 spans 15 residues. Here the CDR3 reads CASSESEGRTTEAFF. CDR3 nucleotide sequence: TGTGCCAGCAGTGAATCGGAAGGGAGGACCACTGAAGCTTTCTTT.

The table lists this clone with a count of one. The chain links TRBV18 to TRBJ2-3, with D uncertain. V was clipped by 2 bases and J by 2 bases, with 8 bases between them. CDR3 length equals 14 residues. Germline V gives CDR1 KGHSH, CDR2 LQKENI. CDR3 protein: CASSPRQDTDTQYF. The CDR3 nucleotides are TGTGCCAGCTCACCAAGGCAGGACACAGATACGCAGTATTTT.

V is TRBV28 and J is TRBJ1-3, with D possibly matching TRBD1 (6 bases). Germline V gene sequence: CDR1 MDHEN, CDR2 SYDVKM. Trimming removed 10 bases at V and 0 bases at J, with 10 bases between. This CDR3 is 13 amino acids long. The CDR3 nucleotides read TGTGCCATAACGGACAGCTCTGGAAACACCATATATTTT. This codes for CAITDSSGNTIYF.

The rearrangement joins TRBV29-1 to TRBJ1-2; D may be TRBD1 (5 bases). V lost 6 bases and J lost 3, with 14 bases in between. The CDR3 sequence is 13 residues long. The germline gives CDR1 SQVTM, CDR2 ANQGSEA. CDR3 DNA sequence: TGCAGCGTCGACGAACAGGACTACTATGGCTACACCTTC. Its translation is CSVDEQDYYGYTF.

This clone was picked up a small number of times. The rearrangement joins TRBV28 to TRBJ1-2; 7 bases fit TRBD1. CDR3 size: 13 residues. The trim removed 7 bases at V and 2 bases at J, leaving 4 bases unmatched. Germline V gene sequence: CDR1 MDHEN, CDR2 SYDVKM. The CDR3 loop reads CASKRGQNYGYTF. The CDR3 DNA is TGTGCCAGCAAGAGGGGACAGAACTATGGCTACACCTTC.

The chain joins TRBV5-8 to TRBJ2-7; 8 bases are a match to TRBD1. This CDR3 has 14 amino acids. Per germline, CDR1 SGHTS and CDR2 YDEGEE. J gave up 2 bases and V 4 bases, and 5 bases lay outside the gene matches. This chain's CDR3 is CASSAGTGTYEQYF. In DNA form, the CDR3 reads TGTGCCAGCAGCGCGGGGACAGGTACCTACGAGCAGTACTTC.

This sequence joins TRBV6-9 and TRBJ1-1; TRBD1 might be the D (5 bases). The CDR3 extends over 14 amino acids. V was trimmed by 7 bases and J by 4 bases, leaving 16 bases between them. The germline V gene has CDR1 MNHGY and CDR2 SVAAGI. CDR3 protein: CASKEAGLLTEAFF. The DNA for the CDR3 is TGTGCCAGCAAGGAAGCGGGACTCCTCACTGAAGCTTTCTTT.

The gene calls are TRBV29-1 and TRBJ1-2, with unresolved D. The CDR3 has 15 residues. V was pared by 2 bases and J by 4 bases, with 17 bases between. Germline CDR1 and CDR2: SQVTM and ANQGSEA. CDR3 bases: TGCAGCGTTGAACCCCTAAATTCAGTCCCCTATGGCTACACCTTC. This translates into CSVEPLNSVPYGYTF.

This sequence joins TRBV19 and TRBJ2-3, with 13 bases identical to TRBD2. This CDR3 contains 14 residues. Germline loops: CDR1 LNHDA, CDR2 SQIVND (reference sequence). V shed 4 bases, J shed 10 bases, and the junction held 5 bases outside the gene matches. The CDR3 spells CASSRGLAGRAQYF. CDR3 in DNA: TGTGCCAGTAGTAGGGGACTAGCGGGAAGGGCGCAGTATTTT.

V and J are TRBV6-6 and TRBJ1-5; D unresolved. Germline V gene lookup returns CDR1 MNHNY and CDR2 SVGAGI (reference sequence). CDR3 length equals 13 residues. V was trimmed by 0 bases and J by 4 bases, leaving 4 bases between them. The CDR3 DNA follows: TGTGCCAGCAGTTACTCGGAAAATCAGCCCCAGCATTTT. Amino acids: CASSYSENQPQHF.

This clone was found a few times. J is TRBJ1-2 and V is TRBV27; D not resolved. Deletions cut 0 bases from V and 1 base from J, with 6 bases between. The CDR3 has 14 amino acids. Germline V gene sequence: CDR1 MNHEY, CDR2 SMNVEV (reference sequence). The CDR3 DNA reads TGTGCCAGCAGTTTATCCGGCAGTAACTATGGCTACACCTTC. The encoded protein is CASSLSGSNYGYTF.

The genes are TRBV29-1 and TRBJ1-5, with TRBD1 matching 9 bases. The CDR3 contains 14 residues. Per the germline V gene, CDR1 is SQVTM and CDR2 is ANQGSEA. After removal of 5 bases from V and 3 bases from J, the junction contained 5 bases not matched to a gene. For the CDR3, the DNA is TGCAGCGTTCGGACAGGGGTAAACAATCAGCCCCAGCATTTT. It encodes CSVRTGVNNQPQHF.

This clone has more than one count but fewer than ten. The chain combines TRBV6-1 with TRBJ2-1; 11 bases fit TRBD2. CDR3 length equals 15 residues. Germline CDR1 reads MNHNS; CDR2 reads SASEGT. Trimming removed 2 bases from V and 3 bases from J; junction bases left unmatched: 0. Here the CDR3 reads CASSELAGGYNEQFF. CDR3 bases: TGTGCCAGCAGTGAACTAGCGGGAGGCTACAATGAGCAGTTCTTC.

This chain joins TRBV20-1 and TRBJ1-2, with D unresolved. CDR3 length equals 8 residues. The germline V gene has CDR1 DFQATT and CDR2 SNEGSKA (reference sequence). V dropped 5 bases and J dropped 7 bases, with 2 bases sitting between them. CDR3 in amino acids: CSAVGYTF. CDR3 nucleotide sequence: TGCAGTGCTGTTGGCTACACCTTC.

The chain combines TRBV5-4 with TRBJ2-1; 11 bases map to TRBD2. Germline values: CDR1 SGHNT, CDR2 YYREEE (reference sequence). After removal of 4 bases from V and 9 bases from J, the junction contained 6 bases not matched to a gene. The CDR3 covers 14 residues. CDR3 nucleotides: TGTGCCAGCAGCAGTACTAGCGGGAGTAGTGAGCAGTTCTTC. The encoded protein is CASSSTSGSSEQFF. Looking up the rest from reference TRBV5-4 and TRBJ2-1 gives the full variable domain: ETGVTQSPTHLIKTRGQQVTLRCSSQSGHNTVSWYQQALGQGPQFIFQYYREEENGRGNFPPRFSGLQFPNYSSELNVNALELDDSALYLCASSSTSGSSEQFFGPGTRLTVL.

The J gene is TRBJ2-3, the V gene TRBV28; D remains unclear. There are 12 residues in the CDR3. The V end lost 8 bases, the J end lost 2 bases, and 8 bases lay between the germline ends. Per germline, CDR1 MDHEN and CDR2 SYDVKM. The CDR3 region has the DNA TGTGCCAGCGGTCTTTCCACAGATACGCAGTATTTT. Its translation: CASGLSTDTQYF.

The count of this clone is one. The DNA for the CDR3 is TGTGCCAGCAGCTTAGACCAAGGCAGGGTCAACGAGCAGTACTTC. It encodes CASSLDQGRVNEQYF. The rearrangement links TRBV11-2 to TRBJ2-7; perhaps TRBD1 as D (5 bases). Germline lookup yields CDR1 SGHAT and CDR2 FQNNGV. Trimming shortened V by 0 bases and J by 5 bases, and 14 bases separated the two germline ends. This CDR3 spans 15 amino acids.

The V and J genes are TRBV7-8 and TRBJ2-5, with D perhaps assigned TRBD1 or TRBD2 (6 bases each). Trimming cost V 10 bases and J 0 bases, with 18 bases left between them. Germline V gives CDR1 SGHVS, CDR2 FQNEAQ. This CDR3 is built from 15 residues. For the CDR3, the DNA is TGTGCCACCACCCCGGGGGCGGCGTACCAAGAGACCCAGTACTTC. This encodes CATTPGAAYQETQYF.

The chain joins TRBV13 to TRBJ2-1; 13 bases map to TRBD2. Per germline, CDR1 PRHDT and CDR2 FYEKMQ (reference sequence). V trimming: 1 base; J trimming: 8 bases; junction bases outside the gene matches: 23. CDR3 length: 22 residues. In DNA form, the CDR3 reads TGTGCCAGCAGCTTAGAGAGCCCAGCATACCGCCTCGGACTAGCGGGGGCCTATGAGCAGTTCTTC. This encodes CASSLESPAYRLGLAGAYEQFF. The full variable domain, completed using reference TRBV13 and TRBJ2-1, is AAGVIQSPRHLIKEKRETATLKCYPIPRHDTVYWYQQGPGQDPQFLISFYEKMQSDKGSIPDRFSAQQFSDYHSELNMSSLELGDSALYFCASSLESPAYRLGLAGAYEQFFGPGTRLTVL.

This chain links TRBV27 with TRBJ2-1, with D possibly TRBD2 on 5 matching bases. The CDR3 is made up of 14 amino acids. V shed 6 bases and J shed 7 bases, with 16 bases lying between them. Germline assignment: CDR1 MNHEY and CDR2 SMNVEV (reference sequence). In DNA form, the CDR3 reads TGTGCCAGCAGCCGCCCCCCAGCGGTGAATGAGCAGTTCTTC. This encodes CASSRPPAVNEQFF.

The V and J genes are TRBV19 and TRBJ2-2; no clear D gene. The CDR3 covers 14 residues. V lost 3 bases and J lost 4, with 9 bases in between. Germline CDR1 LNHDA, CDR2 SQIVND (reference sequence). CDR3 coding DNA: TGTGCCAGTAGTATGTTGGCCACCACCGGGGAGCTGTTTTTT. This sequence encodes CASSMLATTGELFF. The full variable domain, its missing parts supplied by reference TRBV19 and TRBJ2-2, is DGGITQSPKYLFRKEGQNVTLSCEQNLNHDAMYWYRQDPGQGLRLIYYSQIVNDFQKGDIAEGYSVSREKKESFPLTVTSAQKNPTAFYLCASSMLATTGELFFGEGSRLTVL.

This clone was recorded a few times. V gene TRBV27 combines with J gene TRBJ2-7; 10 nucleotides agree with TRBD2. CDR3 length: 14 amino acids. V gave up 4 bases and J gave up 3 bases; unmatched junction bases: 3. The germline CDR1 and CDR2 sequences are MNHEY and SMNVEV (reference sequence). The CDR3 bases are TGTGCCAGCAGTTCCCAGCGGGAGGGCTACGAGCAGTACTTC. Its protein product is CASSSQREGYEQYF.

J is TRBJ2-3 and V is TRBV7-9, with 12 positions matching TRBD2. The J segment lost 3 bases and the V segment lost 2 bases, leaving 0 bases of the junction unmatched. The CDR3 is 15 amino acids. Germline V CDR1 and CDR2: SEHNR, FQNEAQ (reference sequence). CDR3 nucleotide sequence: TGTGCCAGCAGCTTAACTAGCGGGAGGACAGATACGCAGTATTTT. Protein: CASSLTSGRTDTQYF.

CDR3 nucleotides: TGTGCCAGCAGCGGACAGGGCCTTGAAGCTTTCTTT. It encodes CASSGQGLEAFF. The chain employs TRBV6-1 and TRBJ1-1, with TRBD1 identical over 8 bases. This CDR3 is 12 amino acids long. Per germline, CDR1 MNHNS and CDR2 SASEGT. V shed 6 bases and J 7 bases; nucleotides not matched to a gene: 4.